The rows below give T cell receptor beta chains drawn from one sample of a study of vaccination and CD4 T cells after COVID-19. MiXCR was run by TCRdb on the PCR reads, yielding one entry per CDR3 protein. The table has about 40,000 distinct CDR3 sequences, more than 30% seen once. This material consisted of CD4+ T cells from blood, taken about 7 months after SARS-CoV-2 vaccination. The receptors originated from a human donor who had recovered from COVID-19. Each CDR3 is given with its conserved first and last residue. The order of the fields is D gene, clone size, J gene, V gene, CDR3 protein, CDR3 DNA. The D gene is left open where the match is weak. Rows may omit the clone size; those that give it use once, few, many or a size class.

NA | few | TRBJ2-3 | TRBV6-2/TRBV6-3 | CASSLSADTQYF | TGTGCCAGCAGTTTATCGGCAGATACGCAGTATTTT
NA | NA | TRBJ1-1 | TRBV10-3 | CAISDAGSEAFF | TGTGCCATCAGTGACGCGGGATCTGAAGCTTTCTTT
NA | NA | TRBJ2-7 | TRBV5-4 | CASSLESRRYNPCEQYF | TGTGCCAGCAGCTTGGAGTCCCGCCGATATAACCCGTGCGAGCAGTACTTC
TRBD2 | NA | TRBJ2-5 | TRBV6-1 | CASSEAPSGVQETQYF | TGTGCCAGCAGTGAAGCGCCTAGCGGGGTCCAAGAGACCCAGTACTTC
TRBD2 | NA | TRBJ2-7 | TRBV29-1 | CSALAGGYEQYF | TGCAGCGCATTAGCGGGAGGCTACGAGCAGTACTTC
NA | medium-sized | TRBJ1-5 | TRBV15 | CATSRDKGPQHF | TGTGCCACCAGCAGAGATAAGGGGCCCCAGCATTTT
NA | few | TRBJ2-3 | TRBV7-9 | CASSPRGYTDTQYF | TGTGCCAGCAGCCCCCGGGGCTACACAGATACGCAGTATTTT
NA | NA | TRBJ2-3 | TRBV11-2 | CASSLDRESGEQYF | TGTGCCAGCAGCTTAGATCGGGAGTCCGGGGAGCAGTATTTT
TRBD2 | NA | TRBJ2-7 | TRBV7-9 | CASPAGEGHEQYF | TGTGCCAGCCCAGCGGGAGAAGGCCACGAGCAGTACTTC
NA | few | TRBJ2-5 | TRBV7-9 | CASSFRGAEGETQYF | TGTGCCAGCAGCTTTCGGGGGGCCGAGGGGGAGACCCAGTACTTC
NA | few | TRBJ1-5 | TRBV6-5 | CASSSTGSNQPQHF | TGTGCCAGCAGTTCGACAGGTAGCAATCAGCCCCAGCATTTT
NA | NA | TRBJ1-1 | TRBV10-2 | CASSGIEGDTEAFF | TGCGCCAGCAGTGGGATCGAGGGGGACACTGAAGCTTTCTTT
NA | once | TRBJ1-3 | TRBV28 | CVTVEGSGNTIYF | TGTGTCACCGTGGAGGGCTCTGGAAACACCATATATTTT
NA | few | TRBJ1-2 | TRBV19 | CAGGRGTASGYTF | TGTGCCGGGGGAAGAGGGACCGCTAGTGGCTACACCTTC
NA | few | TRBJ2-1 | TRBV27 | CASSTTYNEQFF | TGTGCCAGCAGTACCACCTACAATGAGCAGTTCTTC
NA | NA | TRBJ1-2 | TRBV10-1 | CARSAPTNYGYTF | TGCGCCAGATCCGCCCCCACCAACTATGGCTACACCTTC
NA | NA | TRBJ2-3 | TRBV5-5 | CASSFGSSTDTQYF | TGTGCCAGCAGCTTTGGCTCTAGCACAGATACGCAGTATTTT
NA | NA | TRBJ1-2 | TRBV6-5 | CASSSLVAGAGYTF | TGTGCCAGCAGTTCCCTCGTGGCCGGTGCCGGCTACACCTTC
TRBD2 | NA | TRBJ2-3 | TRBV19 | CASSGLAGGADTQYF | TGTGCCAGTAGTGGGCTAGCGGGGGGGGCGGATACGCAGTATTTT
NA | NA | TRBJ1-1 | TRBV20-1 | CSASGPPGAAEAFF | TGCAGTGCCTCCGGACCCCCGGGGGCCGCTGAAGCTTTCTTT
NA | NA | TRBJ1-2 | TRBV6-4 | CASSNGTHLPYTF | TGTGCCAGCAGTAACGGGACGCACCTACCTTACACCTTC
NA | NA | TRBJ2-1 | TRBV9 | CASSPGRVEYNEQFF | TGTGCCAGCAGCCCGGGTAGGGTGGAATACAATGAGCAGTTCTTC
NA | NA | TRBJ2-6 | TRBV7-6 | CASSLNTFKTGANVLTF | TGTGCCAGCAGCTTAAACACCTTTAAGACTGGGGCCAACGTCCTGACTTTC
TRBD1 | NA | TRBJ1-4 | TRBV7-9 | CASSFGQGDKLFF | TGTGCCAGCAGCTTTGGACAGGGCGACAAACTGTTTTTT
NA | few | TRBJ2-7 | TRBV6-1 | CASEEQRTPYEQYF | TGTGCCAGCGAAGAACAGCGAACCCCCTACGAGCAGTACTTC
TRBD2 | few | TRBJ2-7 | TRBV7-9 | CASSSPRLAGLYEQYF | TGTGCCAGCAGCTCCCCCCGACTAGCGGGATTGTACGAGCAGTACTTC
TRBD2 | NA | TRBJ2-3 | TRBV7-9 | CASSSLTTSGRVDTQYF | TGTGCCAGCAGCTCCCTCACGACTAGCGGGAGGGTAGATACGCAGTATTTT
NA | few | TRBJ1-2 | TRBV7-2 | CASGTRTAYGYTF | TGTGCCAGCGGGACGCGGACAGCCTATGGCTACACCTTC
TRBD1 | NA | TRBJ2-7 | TRBV20-1 | CSARDSRTGDTYEQYF | TGCAGTGCTAGAGATTCCCGGACAGGAGACACCTACGAGCAGTACTTC
NA | NA | TRBJ1-2 | TRBV19 | CASSIEGVDGYTF | TGTGCCAGTAGTATCGAGGGAGTCGATGGCTACACCTTC
TRBD2 | few | TRBJ2-7 | TRBV19 | CASKTSGSSYEQYF | TGTGCCAGTAAGACTAGCGGGAGCTCCTACGAGCAGTACTTC
NA | NA | TRBJ2-7 | TRBV28 | CASSTHQISYEQYF | TGTGCCAGCAGTACTCACCAGATCTCCTACGAGCAGTACTTC
NA | once | TRBJ1-2 | TRBV12-3/TRBV12-4 | CASSFGGRSYGYTF | TGTGCCAGCAGTTTCGGGGGGCGAAGCTATGGCTACACCTTC
NA | NA | TRBJ2-1 | TRBV10-3 | CAMAADNEQFF | TGTGCCATGGCAGCGGACAATGAGCAGTTCTTC
NA | few | TRBJ2-1 | TRBV7-2 | CASSPPRLLSYNEQFF | TGTGCCAGCAGCCCACCACGGTTGCTCTCCTACAATGAGCAGTTCTTC
NA | NA | TRBJ2-2 | TRBV7-9 | CASSPRSGPSGELFF | TGTGCCAGCAGCCCCAGGTCGGGGCCCTCCGGGGAGCTGTTTTTT
TRBD2 | few | TRBJ2-2 | TRBV28 | CASSGGSQAGELFF | TGTGCCAGCAGTGGCGGGAGTCAAGCCGGGGAGCTGTTTTTT
NA | few | TRBJ2-1 | TRBV7-2 | CASSLDRGSEQFF | TGTGCCAGCAGCTTAGATCGGGGAAGTGAGCAGTTCTTC
NA | NA | TRBJ1-2 | TRBV18 | CASSPGASDYTF | TGTGCCAGCTCACCCGGAGCTTCAGACTACACCTTC
NA | NA | TRBJ2-1 | TRBV20-1 | CSARGGADNYNEQFF | TGCAGTGCTAGAGGGGGGGCGGACAACTACAATGAGCAGTTCTTC
TRBD2 | NA | TRBJ2-3 | TRBV4-2 | CASSQETSGSGADTQYF | TGTGCCAGCAGCCAAGAGACTAGCGGGAGTGGGGCAGATACGCAGTATTTT
NA | few | TRBJ2-2 | TRBV11-1 | CASSDRRGDTGELFF | TGTGCCAGCAGCGACCGGAGGGGGGATACCGGGGAGCTGTTTTTT
NA | many | TRBJ2-7 | TRBV20-1 | CSATGTFTYEQYF | TGCAGTGCAACCGGGACATTTACCTACGAGCAGTACTTC
TRBD2 | NA | TRBJ2-7 | TRBV29-1 | CSAEGLGSYEQYF | TGCAGCGCGGAAGGACTAGGCTCCTACGAGCAGTACTTC
NA | NA | TRBJ1-5 | TRBV27 | CASSLSGGGGSNQPQHF | TGTGCCAGCAGTTTAAGCGGCGGGGGAGGAAGCAATCAGCCCCAGCATTTT
NA | NA | TRBJ2-1 | TRBV6-1 | CASSLSRNEQFF | TGTGCCAGCAGCTTATCTAGAAATGAGCAGTTCTTC
NA | few | TRBJ1-5 | TRBV6-1 | CASSGANLGNQPQHF | TGTGCCAGCAGTGGGGCAAACTTGGGCAATCAGCCCCAGCATTTT
NA | few | TRBJ1-2 | TRBV7-6 | CASSPRDRFYGYTF | TGTGCCAGCAGCCCTCGAGACAGGTTCTATGGCTACACCTTC
NA | few | TRBJ2-7 | TRBV20-1 | CSAPGGPYEQYF | TGCAGTGCCCCCGGGGGGCCCTACGAGCAGTACTTC
TRBD1 | NA | TRBJ2-2 | TRBV11-1 | CASSLTGGTGELFF | TGTGCCAGCAGCCTGACAGGGGGCACCGGGGAGCTGTTTTTT
TRBD2 | NA | TRBJ2-7 | TRBV4-1 | CASSQGAGDGGEQYF | TGCGCCAGCAGCCAAGGGGCGGGAGACGGCGGCGAGCAGTACTTC
TRBD2 | few | TRBJ2-5 | TRBV7-3 | CASSLVAGPGGETQYF | TGTGCCAGCAGCTTAGTTGCGGGACCGGGGGGGGAGACCCAGTACTTC
TRBD1 | few | TRBJ1-5 | TRBV6-1 | CASRQTGDPYQPQHF | TGTGCCAGCAGGCAAACAGGGGATCCCTATCAGCCCCAGCATTTT
TRBD2 | NA | TRBJ2-1 | TRBV6-5 | CASSSSGHNEQFF | TGTGCCAGCAGTTCTAGCGGTCACAATGAGCAGTTCTTC
NA | few | TRBJ2-3 | TRBV7-6 | CASSRFGGPSDTQYF | TGTGCCAGCAGCCGTTTCGGTGGGCCCTCAGATACGCAGTATTTT
NA | NA | TRBJ2-1 | TRBV15 | CATSRVGGNEQFF | TGTGCCACCAGCAGAGTGGGAGGAAATGAGCAGTTCTTC
NA | NA | TRBJ2-7 | TRBV7-9 | CASSLESRGDEQYF | TGTGCCAGCAGCTTGGAGTCTCGGGGAGACGAGCAGTACTTC
TRBD1 | few | TRBJ2-5 | TRBV7-3 | CASSPRTGWTQYF | TGTGCCAGCAGCCCCAGGACAGGGTGGACCCAGTACTTC
NA | few | TRBJ2-3 | TRBV20-1 | CSARATSGGAAAGGPTDTQYF | TGCAGTGCTAGAGCTACTTCAGGGGGCGCGGCGGCGGGAGGACCCACAGATACGCAGTATTTT
TRBD2 | NA | TRBJ2-4 | TRBV20-1 | CSVLAGGNIQYF | TGCAGTGTTTTAGCGGGAGGGAACATTCAGTACTTC